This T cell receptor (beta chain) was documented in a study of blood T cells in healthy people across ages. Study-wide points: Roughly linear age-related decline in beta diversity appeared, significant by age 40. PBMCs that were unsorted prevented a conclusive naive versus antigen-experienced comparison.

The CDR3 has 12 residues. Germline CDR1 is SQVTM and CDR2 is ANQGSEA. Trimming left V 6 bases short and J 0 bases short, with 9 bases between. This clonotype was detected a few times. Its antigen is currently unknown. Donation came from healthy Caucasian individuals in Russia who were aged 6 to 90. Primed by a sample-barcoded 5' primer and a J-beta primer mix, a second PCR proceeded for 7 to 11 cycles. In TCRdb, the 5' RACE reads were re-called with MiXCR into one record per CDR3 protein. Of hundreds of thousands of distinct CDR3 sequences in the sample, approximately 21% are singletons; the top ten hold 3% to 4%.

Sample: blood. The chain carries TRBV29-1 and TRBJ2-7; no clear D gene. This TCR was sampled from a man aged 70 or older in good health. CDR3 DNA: TGCAGCGTAAGACACAGCTCCTACGAGCAGTACTTC. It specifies CSVRHSSYEQYF.